The 4 T cell receptor beta chains below come from one sample, sequenced in a study of cytomegalovirus exposure and HLA in healthy donors (dated by TCRdb to about 2017). The library came from the immunoSEQ multiplex PCR assay. For the multiplex PCR, a mixture combining 60 forward primers for TCR Vbeta segments and 13 reverse primers for TCR Jbeta segments was used. As stored in TCRdb, this immuneACCESS dataset retains in-frame rearrangements with V and J assigned. A fraction of the clones does not appear; measured against another copy, unresolved V genes explain less than half of the discrepancy, and the remainder lacks a known reason. For this sample the table gives a few hundred thousand clones, of which about 80% were detected only once. The ten top clones hold approximately 0.5% of the sample. Sequencing used PBMCs. The receptors here all came from a woman aged 40 to 49 in good health and CMV-seronegative.

This rearrangement joins TRBV14 to TRBJ1-1; D is undetermined. Trimming removed 1 base from V and 8 bases from J, with 5 bases in between. The length of the CDR3 is 11 residues. CDR1 and CDR2 (germline): SGHDN, FVKESK. CDR3 in amino acids: CASSQGREAFF. The CDR3 region has the DNA TGTGCCAGCAGCCAAGGGAGGGAAGCTTTCTTT.

This clone was observed a few times. The chain joins TRBV19 to TRBJ2-1; D is uncertain. CDR3 length equals 13 residues. The V end lost 3 bases, the J end lost 10 bases, and 13 bases lay between the germline ends. The germline CDR1 and CDR2 sequences are LNHDA and SQIVND (reference sequence). CDR3 amino acids: CASSISLGAEQFF. CDR3 DNA: TGTGCCAGTAGTATTAGTTTGGGCGCCGAGCAGTTCTTC.

The rearrangement uses TRBV5-4 and TRBJ2-1; tentative D call: TRBD1 (6 bases). Germline CDR1 SGHNT, CDR2 YYREEE (reference sequence). V dropped 4 bases and J dropped 5 bases, with 13 bases sitting between them. This CDR3 has 14 residues. CDR3 loop: CASSIPGTNNEQFF. The CDR3 nucleotides are TGTGCCAGCAGCATACCCGGGACAAACAATGAGCAGTTCTTC.

Concerning this clone: The same CDR3 arises from other DNA sequences in this sample as well. This chain connects TRBV18 to TRBJ1-2; TRBD1 agrees at 10 bases. The CDR3 loop spans 13 amino acids. After removal of 3 bases from V and 8 bases from J, the junction contained 3 bases not matched to a gene. Germline values: CDR1 KGHSH, CDR2 LQKENI. DNA of the CDR3: TGTGCCAGCTCACCGGGGACAGGGGAAGGCTACACCTTC. Translation gives CASSPGTGEGYTF. Filled out from reference TRBV18 and TRBJ1-2, the complete variable domain reads NAGVMQNPRHLVRRRGQEARLRCSPMKGHSHVYWYRQLPEEGLKFMVYLQKENIIDESGMPKERFSAEFPKEGPSILRIQQVVRGDSAAYFCASSPGTGEGYTFGSGTRLTVV.